The following is a TCR beta chain sequence with its context. Clones were read by immunoSEQ multiplex PCR, and TCRdb kept only the in-frame ones, dropping some. The data show 9,500 to 15,000 clones, roughly nine tenths seen once. CDR1 SGHVS and CDR2 FQNEAQ come from the germline V gene. This CDR3 is 13 amino acids long. Trimming stripped 5 bases from V and 1 base from J, with 8 bases between. This sample is drawn from a study of T cell changes during pregnancy in multiple sclerosis. The sequences come from CD8+ T cells from peripheral blood mononuclear cells, collected in the second trimester of pregnancy. V usage is TRBV7-8 and J usage is TRBJ1-1, with D perhaps matching TRBD1 (5 bases). This receptor was identified in a female donor in good health, enrolled as a control in a pregnancy study. DNA of the CDR3: TGTGCCAGCAGCCCAAGGGGGAACACTGAAGCTTTCTTT. Its translation: CASSPRGNTEAFF.